A selection of T cell receptor beta chains follows, all from one sample in a study of breast tumors, draining lymph nodes, adjacent tissues. TCRdb re-derived calls from the multiplex PCR reads in MiXCR, one entry per CDR3 protein. The sample consists of 45,000 to 65,000 distinct CDR3 sequences, roughly 41% of them appearing once. The sequenced sample consisted of breast tumor tissue. These receptors all stem from a female donor with breast cancer. Some clones in this sample may be carry-over from other donors' samples. Each CDR3 is given with its conserved first and last residue. Each record gives: clone size, D gene, J gene, V gene, CDR3 DNA, CDR3 protein. The D gene is left open where the match is weak. Not all rows give a size; the values are once, few, many and, for expanded clones, a class.

>few|TRBD2|TRBJ2-7|TRBV20-1
TGCAGTGCTAGAAGGCTAGCGGGAGGAGTTTACGAGCAGTACTTC
CSARRLAGGVYEQYF
>many|TRBD1|TRBJ1-5|TRBV7-2
TGTGCCAGCAGCATACAGGGGGACAATCAGCCCCAGCATTTT
CASSIQGDNQPQHF
>.|.|TRBJ2-4|TRBV12-3/TRBV12-4
TGTGCCAGCAGTTTTGGGTTAGCCAAAAACATTCAGTACTTC
CASSFGLAKNIQYF
>.|.|TRBJ1-4|TRBV12-3/TRBV12-4
TGTGCCAGCAGCCGAGATCTCGGTGGGGAGGAACTGTTTTTT
CASSRDLGGEELFF
>once|.|TRBJ1-4|TRBV6-6
TGTGCCAGCAGTCACTCGACGGGCCGCAGCTCTAATGAAAAACTGTCTTTT
CASSHSTGRSSNEKLSF
>.|.|TRBJ1-5|TRBV29-1
TGCAGCGTTGAAGAAACAGGTCCGGGCAATCAGCCCCAGCATTTT
CSVEETGPGNQPQHF
>many|.|TRBJ2-2|TRBV7-9
TGTGCCAGCAGCTTTAACCTGAACACCGGGGAGCTGTTTTTT
CASSFNLNTGELFF
>few|TRBD1|TRBJ2-3|TRBV24-1
TGTGCCACCAGTGATCCGGGACAGGGTGGTGTTACGCAGTATTTT
CATSDPGQGGVTQYF
>many|TRBD2|TRBJ2-2|TRBV6-5
TGTGCCAGCAGTTTCGTAGCGGGAAGCGCCGGGGAGCTGTTTTTT
CASSFVAGSAGELFF
>many|.|TRBJ1-2|TRBV7-2
TGTGCCAGCAGCTTCCCTGTTGGGGGGAACTATGGCTACACCTTC
CASSFPVGGNYGYTF
>medium-sized|TRBD2|TRBJ2-3|TRBV20-1
TGCAGTGCTACTAGGGGCGGGAGCCTTACAGATACGCAGTATTTT
CSATRGGSLTDTQYF
>many|TRBD1|TRBJ2-5|TRBV10-3
TGTGCCATCAGTGATTTCGACAGGGGTAAACAAGAGACCCAGTACTTC
CAISDFDRGKQETQYF
>many|TRBD1|TRBJ1-5|TRBV19
TGTGCCAGTAGTCGACAGGGTAGAAGTCAGCCCCAGCATTTT
CASSRQGRSQPQHF
>.|TRBD2|TRBJ2-2|TRBV29-1
TGCAGCGTTGACCACGGGGGGACCGGCGAGCTGTTTTTT
CSVDHGGTGELFF
>many|.|TRBJ1-5|TRBV19
TGTGCCAGTAGTCAGGGCTATCAGCCCCAGCATTTT
CASSQGYQPQHF
>many|TRBD1|TRBJ1-2|TRBV19
TGTGCCAGTAGTATACCCGGACAGGGGTTCTATGGCTACACCTTC
CASSIPGQGFYGYTF
>.|TRBD2|TRBJ2-7|TRBV7-3
TGTGCCAGCAGCCAAGCAGGAGGGAGGGGTTACGAGCAGTACTTC
CASSQAGGRGYEQYF
>.|TRBD2|TRBJ2-1|TRBV20-1
TGCGGTGCTAGATTAGCGGGAGGGCCAGGGGGGGATGAGCAGTTCTTC
CGARLAGGPGGDEQFF
>.|TRBD1|TRBJ2-5|TRBV12-3/TRBV12-4
TGTGCCATCAAAGCGGGTCCTCCAGGGGGCCGTGAGACCCAGTACTTC
CAIKAGPPGGRETQYF
>.|TRBD2|TRBJ2-5|TRBV29-1
TGCAGCGTTCAAGGACTAGTGATCCAGACCCAGTACTTC
CSVQGLVIQTQYF
>.|TRBD1|TRBJ2-7|TRBV9
TGCGCCAGCAGCCCGGGACAGGGGGCTTGGTCCTACGAGCAGTACTTC
CASSPGQGAWSYEQYF
>many|.|TRBJ2-6|TRBV4-2
TGTGCCAGCAGCCAAGAAGGGTCCGTTCAATCTGGGGCCAACGTCCTGACTTTC
CASSQEGSVQSGANVLTF
>.|TRBD1|TRBJ1-1|TRBV12-3/TRBV12-4
TGTGCCAGCAGTACAGGGGGGACTTCGGCTTTCTTT
CASSTGGTSAFF
>many|.|TRBJ2-5|TRBV18
TGTGCCAGCTCACCACCGTTGGGGGGGGACAAGACCCAGTACTTC
CASSPPLGGDKTQYF
>many|.|TRBJ1-6|TRBV19
TGTGCCAGTAGTATAGGGGACAATCAGATGAGGTCACCCCTCCACTTT
CASSIGDNQMRSPLHF
>many|.|TRBJ2-2|TRBV7-9
TGTGCCAGCAGCCCAGGGAAGGGCCCGAGGGACACCGGGGAGCTGTTTTTT
CASSPGKGPRDTGELFF
>many|TRBD2|TRBJ2-5|TRBV19
TGTGCCAGTTGTCGACTAGCGGGAGATGGAGAGACCCAGTACTTC
CASCRLAGDGETQYF
>few|.|TRBJ2-2|TRBV7-3
TGTGCCAGCAGCTTATACGCTGGGACCGGGGAGCTGTTTTTT
CASSLYAGTGELFF
>many|.|TRBJ2-6|TRBV20-1
TGCAGTGCTAGGGACCCTTCCTCTGGGGCCAACGTCCTGACTTTC
CSARDPSSGANVLTF
>many|TRBD1|TRBJ2-7|TRBV7-9
TGTGCCAGCAGCGGGGACAGGGAGCAGTACTTC
CASSGDREQYF
>.|TRBD1|TRBJ1-4|TRBV19
TGTGCCAGTAGTATACCGGGACAGGGGACAGAAAAACTGTTTTTT
CASSIPGQGTEKLFF